This TCR beta chain was identified in a study of blood T cell repertoires in COVID-19. About the study: Specimens from acute and convalescent COVID-19 originated in the United States, Italy and Spain.

Germline trimming cut 5 bases from V and 2 bases from J; bases unmatched to any gene: 4. Germline CDR1 reads SGHTA; CDR2 reads FQGNSA. This CDR3 comprises 14 residues. Only in-frame clones appear in the TCRdb table, and some are missing; sequencing was by immunoSEQ multiplex PCR. Here the sample spans under 250,000 clones, around three quarters being singletons. This chain uses TRBV7-2 with TRBJ2-5; 8 bases agree with TRBD1. This sequence originates from a woman aged 70-85 years with acute or convalescent COVID-19. Sequencing input: peripheral blood. CDR3 DNA: TGTGCCAGCAGCAGGGACAGGATACAAGAGACCCAGTACTTC. Translated: CASSRDRIQETQYF.